The clone carrying this T cell receptor (beta chain) has ten or more counts. TCRdb reprocessed the RT-PCR reads via MiXCR and lists one record per CDR3 protein. The sample carries hundreds of thousands of distinct CDR3 sequences, about an eighth recorded once. The entry originates in a study of response to subunit inactivated influenza vaccine. Germline V gene data show CDR1 as LNHNV and CDR2 as YYDKDF (reference sequence). The CDR3 has 17 amino acids. Trimming took 0 bases from V and 0 from J, leaving 13 bases between them. The sample consisted of PBMCs from blood, taken around seven weeks after vaccination. The receptor was isolated from a man in his fifties or sixties who received an inactivated influenza vaccine. This chain joins TRBV15 and TRBJ2-3, with D possibly matching TRBD2 (5 bases). The CDR3 sequence is CATSRDPGVRSTDTQYF. DNA for the CDR3: TGTGCCACCAGCAGAGACCCCGGGGTGCGGAGCACAGATACGCAGTATTTT.